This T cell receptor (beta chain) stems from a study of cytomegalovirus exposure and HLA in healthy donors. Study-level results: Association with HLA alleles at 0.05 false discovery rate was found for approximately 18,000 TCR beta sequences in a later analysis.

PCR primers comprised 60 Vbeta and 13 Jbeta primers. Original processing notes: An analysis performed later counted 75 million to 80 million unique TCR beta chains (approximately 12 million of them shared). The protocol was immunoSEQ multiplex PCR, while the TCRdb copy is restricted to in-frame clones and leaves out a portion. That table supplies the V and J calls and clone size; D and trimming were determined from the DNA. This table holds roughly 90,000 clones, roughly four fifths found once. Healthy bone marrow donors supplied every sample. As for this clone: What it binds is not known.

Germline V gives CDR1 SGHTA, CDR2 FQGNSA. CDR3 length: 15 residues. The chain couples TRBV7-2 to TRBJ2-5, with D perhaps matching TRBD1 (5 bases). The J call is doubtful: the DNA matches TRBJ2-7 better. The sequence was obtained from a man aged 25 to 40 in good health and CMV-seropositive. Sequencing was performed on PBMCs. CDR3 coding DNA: TGTGCCAGCAGCGTAGATCCGACAGCAACCTACGAGCAGTACTTC. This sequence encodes CASSVDPTATYEQYF.